Listed here is a single T cell receptor (beta chain). Its antigen is still unknown. No clone much larger than this one lies a single base away; base qualities are absent. The data belong to a study of cytomegalovirus exposure and HLA in healthy donors (TCRdb year 2017). In terms of the full investigation: According to a later analysis, one platform produced both the 120 validation repertoires and the 620 or so repertoires of the first cohort. In addition to the first cohort of around 670 subjects, a separate validation cohort of 120 different subjects was used. The aim of the study was to test whether cataloging public T cell receptors could identify signatures of past pathogen exposure. To predict cytomegalovirus infection status, the study combined high-throughput TCR immunosequencing, statistical association of individual TCRs with disease status, and machine learning.

Library preparation employed the immunoSEQ multiplex PCR assay. As for the original processing: To diagnose cytomegalovirus status from the catalog of TCR beta chain sequences, a statistical classification framework was built. TCRdb took over this immuneACCESS table, retaining in-frame rearrangements with V and J assigned. Such tables are incomplete; in checked studies, under half of the missing clones stem from an unresolved V gene, and the remainder is unexplained. The DNA was the basis for D and trimming; V, J and clone size are from that table. The sample records 250,000 to 350,000 clones, 80% to 90% of which are singletons. The ten largest clones take up roughly 0.8% of the sample. The CDR3 starts with the cysteine, ends with the phenylalanine, and has 24 residues. The CDR3 DNA has 72 bases and is translated from base 1. Trimmed from V: 4 bases; trimmed from J: 0 bases; junction bases lacking a gene match: 26. Based on the germline V gene (reference sequence), the CDR1 and CDR2 sequences are MNHEY and SMNVEV.

The paper's findings and limits, for the study overall: The classifier was reported to diagnose cytomegalovirus status with high specificity and sensitivity in both the original and validation cohorts. Across donors, most TCR sequences were observed very rarely, whereas some public TCRs were present in many individuals. A few of the identified cytomegalovirus-associated TCR beta chains were confirmed in vitro to be specific for cytomegalovirus antigens. The study gave a list of 150 to 200 TCR beta chains associated with cytomegalovirus. The authors suggested that the approach could potentially be generalized to other disease states and immunological phenotypes. A later analysis had no HLA typing for the validation cohort, so co-occurrence there was scored across all 130 or so repertoires. In a later analysis, TCRs clustered in the first cohort were found to also tend to co-occur in the 120 or so validation repertoires, with about 94% of cluster scores above 0.

The donors were included in the validation cohort of some 120 subjects, a group kept apart from the roughly 700-subject first cohort. The receptor was isolated from a young woman in good health and CMV-seronegative. The receptor chain draws on TRBV27 and TRBJ2-1, with 11 bases aligning to TRBD1. The sample was PBMCs. The CDR3 has the sequence CASSSTPGQGASGRPSNSYNEQFF. Read as DNA, the sequence is TGTGCCAGCAGTTCGACGCCCGGACAGGGGGCCAGCGGGAGGCCCAGTAACTCCTACAATGAGCAGTTCTTC.